What follows is one T cell receptor (beta chain) and its context. The antigen is not known. V was shortened by 3 bases and J by 3 bases, with 19 bases between the two germline ends. The CDR3 has 17 residues. Germline values: CDR1 SGHTA, CDR2 FQGNSA. This sample was taken from a study of blood T cells in healthy people across ages. Sample-barcoded 5' priming and a J-beta primer mix drove a second PCR of roughly 7 to 11 cycles. The authors tagged each cDNA molecule using a template-switch adaptor with 12 random nucleotides. TCRdb processed the 5' RACE reads anew with MiXCR; each CDR3 protein has one entry. This table has about 1,800,000 distinct CDR3 sequences, 28% appearing once. Peripheral blood from each donor was collected in a volume of roughly 9.8 milliliters. Points from the study as a whole: Diversity of TCR beta correlated strongly with naive T cell percentage. Older age coincided with a roughly linear decline in TCR beta diversity per million T cells.

Sequenced: blood. V is TRBV7-2 and J is TRBJ2-3; tentatively, D is TRBD1 or TRBD2 (5 bases each). The TCR comes from a woman aged 25 to 39 in good health. CDR3 loop: CASSLGVGRSGTDTQYF. CDR3 in DNA: TGTGCCAGCAGCTTGGGGGTCGGGCGATCGGGGACAGATACGCAGTATTTT.